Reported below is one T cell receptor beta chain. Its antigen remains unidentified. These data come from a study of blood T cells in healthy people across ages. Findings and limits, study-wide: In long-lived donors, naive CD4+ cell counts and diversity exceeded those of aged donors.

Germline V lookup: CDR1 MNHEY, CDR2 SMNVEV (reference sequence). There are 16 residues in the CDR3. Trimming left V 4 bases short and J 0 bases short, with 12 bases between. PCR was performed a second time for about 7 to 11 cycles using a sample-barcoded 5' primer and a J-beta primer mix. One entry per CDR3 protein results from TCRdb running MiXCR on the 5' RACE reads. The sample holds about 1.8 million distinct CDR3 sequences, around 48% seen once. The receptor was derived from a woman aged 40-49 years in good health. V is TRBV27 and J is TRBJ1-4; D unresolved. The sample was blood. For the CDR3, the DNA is TGTGCCAGCAGTTCTCATTCACTCCCAACTAATGAAAAACTGTTTTTT. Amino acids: CASSSHSLPTNEKLFF. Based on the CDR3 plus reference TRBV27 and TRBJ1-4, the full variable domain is EAQVTQNPRYLITVTGKKLTVTCSQNMNHEYMSWYRQDPGLGLRQIYYSMNVEVTDKGDVPEGYKVSRKEKRNFPLILESPSPNQTSLYFCASSSHSLPTNEKLFFGSGTQLSVL.